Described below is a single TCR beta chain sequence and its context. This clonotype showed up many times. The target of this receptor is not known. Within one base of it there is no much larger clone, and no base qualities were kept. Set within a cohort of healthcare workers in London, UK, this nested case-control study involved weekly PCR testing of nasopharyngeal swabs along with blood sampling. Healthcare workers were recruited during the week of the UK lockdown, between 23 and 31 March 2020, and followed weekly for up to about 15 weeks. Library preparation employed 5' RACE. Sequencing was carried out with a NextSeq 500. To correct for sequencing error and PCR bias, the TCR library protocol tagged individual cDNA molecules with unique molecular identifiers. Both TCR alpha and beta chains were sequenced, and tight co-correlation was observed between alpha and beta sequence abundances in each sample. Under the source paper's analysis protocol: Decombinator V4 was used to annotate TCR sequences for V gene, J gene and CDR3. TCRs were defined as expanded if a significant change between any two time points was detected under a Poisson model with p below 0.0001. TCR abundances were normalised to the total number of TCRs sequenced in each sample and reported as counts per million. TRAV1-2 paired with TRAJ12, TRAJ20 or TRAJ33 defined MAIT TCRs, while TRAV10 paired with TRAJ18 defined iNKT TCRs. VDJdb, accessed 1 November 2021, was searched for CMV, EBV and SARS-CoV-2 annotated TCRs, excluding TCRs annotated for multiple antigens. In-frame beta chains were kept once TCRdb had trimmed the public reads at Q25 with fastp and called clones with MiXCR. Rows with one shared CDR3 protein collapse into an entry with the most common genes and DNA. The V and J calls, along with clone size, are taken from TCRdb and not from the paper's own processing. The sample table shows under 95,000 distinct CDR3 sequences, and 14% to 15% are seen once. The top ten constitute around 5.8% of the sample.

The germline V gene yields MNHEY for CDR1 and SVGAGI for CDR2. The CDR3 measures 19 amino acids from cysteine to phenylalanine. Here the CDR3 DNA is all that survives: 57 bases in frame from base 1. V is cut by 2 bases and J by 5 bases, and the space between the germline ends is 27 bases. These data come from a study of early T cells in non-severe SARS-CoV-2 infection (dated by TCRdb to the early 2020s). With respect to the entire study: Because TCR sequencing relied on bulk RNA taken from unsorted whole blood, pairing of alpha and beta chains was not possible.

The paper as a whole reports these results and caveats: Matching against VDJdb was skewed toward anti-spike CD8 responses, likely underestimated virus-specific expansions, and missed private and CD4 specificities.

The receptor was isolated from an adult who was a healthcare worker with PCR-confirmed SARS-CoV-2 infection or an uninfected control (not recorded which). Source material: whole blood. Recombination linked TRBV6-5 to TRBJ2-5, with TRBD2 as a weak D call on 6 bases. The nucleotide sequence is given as TGTGCCAGCAGTTACGTCTGGGGACCCGGGAGTGGCATGATCGAGACCCAGTACTTC. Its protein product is CASSYVWGPGSGMIETQYF.